Following are 2 T cell receptor beta chains from one sample sequenced in a study of blood T cell repertoires in COVID-19. TCRdb keeps only in-frame clones here, not all; method: immunoSEQ multiplex PCR. The profile shows under 250,000 clones, 75% to 85% of them singletons. Sequencing was carried out using peripheral blood. All receptors come from a human donor in a cohort sampled during active COVID-19.

This clone was picked up a small number of times. The chain employs TRBV7-9 and TRBJ1-2, with D unresolved. Germline CDR1 reads SEHNR; CDR2 reads FQNEAQ (reference sequence). The CDR3 contains 12 residues. Trimming left V 4 bases short and J 4 bases short, with 7 bases between. The CDR3 is CASSSVVYGYTF. DNA of the CDR3: TGTGCCAGCAGCTCGGTGGTCTATGGCTACACCTTC.

V usage is TRBV6-5 and J usage is TRBJ2-7, with D possibly matching TRBD2 (6 bases). V was pared by 0 bases and J by 2 bases, with 14 bases between. CDR1 is MNHEY and CDR2 is SVGAGI in the germline V gene. The CDR3 runs 16 residues. Written as DNA, the CDR3 is TGTGCCAGCAGTTACTCGGGGGGAAGTACGACCTACGAGCAGTACTTC. Its protein product is CASSYSGGSTTYEQYF.